This TCR beta chain derives from a study of CD8 T cells in Susac syndrome. An input of about 0.5 to 1 ug of RNA was subjected to reverse transcription using random hexamers. Multiplex immunoSEQ PCR targeted 54 Vbeta and 13 Jbeta TCR beta segments. TCRdb re-derived calls from the immunoSEQ multiplex PCR reads in MiXCR, one entry per CDR3 protein. This table holds about 160,000 distinct CDR3 sequences, around 94% found once. The count of this clonotype is one. Sequencing targeted TCR beta in blood CD8+ and CD4+ T cells. In contrast to the negatively isolated CD8+ and CD4+ T cells, TEMRA cells were FACS-enriched. The V gene end was trimmed by 3 bases and the J gene end by 13 bases; junction bases not matched to a gene: 3. Germline V lookup: CDR1 DFQATT, CDR2 SNEGSKA (reference sequence). This CDR3 is 10 amino acids long.

V and J are TRBV20-1 and TRBJ2-4, with 7 bases lining up with TRBD1. The receptor's source is a human donor with multiple sclerosis. The material sequenced was CD4+ T cells from PBMCs. CDR3 sequence (DNA): TGCAGTGCTAGGAGACAGGGCCAGTACTTC. It specifies CSARRQGQYF.